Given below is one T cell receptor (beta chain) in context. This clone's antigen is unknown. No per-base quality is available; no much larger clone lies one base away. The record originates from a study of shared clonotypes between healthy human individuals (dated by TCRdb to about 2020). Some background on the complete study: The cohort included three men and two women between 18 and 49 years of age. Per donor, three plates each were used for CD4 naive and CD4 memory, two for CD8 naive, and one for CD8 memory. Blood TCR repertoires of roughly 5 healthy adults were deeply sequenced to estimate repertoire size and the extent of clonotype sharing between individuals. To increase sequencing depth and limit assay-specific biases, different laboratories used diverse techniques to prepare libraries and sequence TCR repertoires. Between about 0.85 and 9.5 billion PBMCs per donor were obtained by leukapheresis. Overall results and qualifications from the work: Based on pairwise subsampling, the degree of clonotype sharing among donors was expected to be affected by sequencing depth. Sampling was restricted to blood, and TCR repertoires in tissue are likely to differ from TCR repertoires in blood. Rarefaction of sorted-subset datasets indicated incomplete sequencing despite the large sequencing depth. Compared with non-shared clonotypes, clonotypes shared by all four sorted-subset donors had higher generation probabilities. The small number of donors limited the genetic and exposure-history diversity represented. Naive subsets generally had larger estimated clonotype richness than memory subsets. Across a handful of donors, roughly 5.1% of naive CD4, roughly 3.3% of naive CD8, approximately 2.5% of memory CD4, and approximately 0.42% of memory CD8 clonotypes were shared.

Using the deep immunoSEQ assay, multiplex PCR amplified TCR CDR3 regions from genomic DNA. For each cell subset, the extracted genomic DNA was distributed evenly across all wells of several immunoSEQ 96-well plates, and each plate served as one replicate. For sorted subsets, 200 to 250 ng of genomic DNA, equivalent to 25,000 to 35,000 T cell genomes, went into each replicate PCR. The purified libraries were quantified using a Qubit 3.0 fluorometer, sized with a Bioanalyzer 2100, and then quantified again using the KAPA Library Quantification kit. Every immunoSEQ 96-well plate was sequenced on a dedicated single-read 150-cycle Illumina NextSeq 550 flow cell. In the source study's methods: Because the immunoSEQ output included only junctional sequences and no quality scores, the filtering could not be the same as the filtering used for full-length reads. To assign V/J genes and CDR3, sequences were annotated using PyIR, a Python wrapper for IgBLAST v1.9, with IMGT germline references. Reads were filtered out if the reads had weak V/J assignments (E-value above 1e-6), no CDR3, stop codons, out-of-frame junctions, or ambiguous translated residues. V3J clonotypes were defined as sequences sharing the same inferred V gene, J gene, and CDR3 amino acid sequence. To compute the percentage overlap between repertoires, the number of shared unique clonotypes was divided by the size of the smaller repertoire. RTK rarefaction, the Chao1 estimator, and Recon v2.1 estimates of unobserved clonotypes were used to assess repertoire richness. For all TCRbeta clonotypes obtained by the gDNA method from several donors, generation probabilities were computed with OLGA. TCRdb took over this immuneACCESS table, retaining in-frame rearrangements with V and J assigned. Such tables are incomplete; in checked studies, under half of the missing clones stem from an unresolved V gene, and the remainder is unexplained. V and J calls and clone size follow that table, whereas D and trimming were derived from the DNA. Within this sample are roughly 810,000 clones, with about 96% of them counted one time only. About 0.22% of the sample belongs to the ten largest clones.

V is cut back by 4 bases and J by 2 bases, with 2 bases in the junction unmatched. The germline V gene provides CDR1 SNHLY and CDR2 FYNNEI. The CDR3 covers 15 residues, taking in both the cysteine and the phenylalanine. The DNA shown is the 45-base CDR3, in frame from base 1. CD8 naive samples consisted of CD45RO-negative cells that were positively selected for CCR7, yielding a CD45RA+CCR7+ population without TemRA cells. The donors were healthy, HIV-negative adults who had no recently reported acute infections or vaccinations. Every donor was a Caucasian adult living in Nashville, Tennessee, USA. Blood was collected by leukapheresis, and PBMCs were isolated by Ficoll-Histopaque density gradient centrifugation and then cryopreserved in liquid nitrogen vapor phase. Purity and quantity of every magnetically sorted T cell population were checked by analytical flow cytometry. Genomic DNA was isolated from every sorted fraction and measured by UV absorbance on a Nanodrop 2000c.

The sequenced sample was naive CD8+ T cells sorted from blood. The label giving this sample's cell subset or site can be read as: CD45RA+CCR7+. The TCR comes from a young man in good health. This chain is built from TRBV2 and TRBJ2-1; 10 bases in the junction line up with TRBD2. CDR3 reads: CASSAGTSAYNEQFF. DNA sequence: TGTGCCAGCAGTGCCGGGACTAGCGCCTACAATGAGCAGTTCTTC.